This T cell receptor (beta chain) comes out of a study of cytomegalovirus exposure and HLA in healthy donors. Study summary: In terms of ancestry, the Caucasian-associated cluster contained more than 65% of the approximately 400 genotyped donors. Study-level findings and limits: Later work found that TCR association rates differed between HLA loci; DRB1 had the most and HLA-C the fewest. In vitro checks showed that a few CMV-associated chains really do target CMV antigens. About 87% or about 30% of the time was how often most TCR beta V segments were productive, according to an earlier analysis.

This CDR3 region has 18 residues. From germline, CDR1 is MNHNS and CDR2 SASEGT. Trimming at V came to 1 base and at J to 4 bases, leaving 15 bases not matched to a gene. A few counts support this clone. What it binds is unknown. PCR involved 60 Vbeta and 13 Jbeta primers. Produced via immunoSEQ multiplex PCR; TCRdb's table is partial and in-frame only. The sample carries approximately 150,000 clones, over 70% recorded once. This TCR was sampled from a male donor in good health and CMV-seropositive. The chain combines TRBV6-1 with TRBJ1-2; TRBD1 aligns across 7 bases. Sequences were obtained from PBMCs. The CDR3 reads CASSEEEGRPGTAYGYTF. In DNA form, the CDR3 reads TGTGCCAGCAGTGAAGAAGAGGGGCGACCCGGGACAGCCTATGGCTACACCTTC.